These 7 T cell receptor beta chains were all obtained from the same sample, sequenced in a study of blood T cell repertoires in COVID-19. Sequencing was performed with immunoSEQ multiplex PCR; in TCRdb, only in-frame clones are kept and a portion is missing. The sample holds about 260,000 clones, 75% to 90% seen once. Sequencing input: peripheral blood. All receptors derive from a man aged 25-45 years with active or convalescent COVID-19.

The rearrangement joins TRBV13 to TRBJ2-3; TRBD2 matches 15 bases. The CDR3 is 20 amino acids. The V segment lost 1 base and the J segment 0 bases; nucleotides outside the gene matches: 8. Germline V gene sequence: CDR1 PRHDT, CDR2 FYEKMQ (reference sequence). The CDR3 loop is CASSLDGWTSGGESTDTQYF. CDR3 bases: TGTGCCAGCAGCTTAGACGGATGGACTAGCGGGGGGGAGAGCACAGATACGCAGTATTTT.

This chain uses TRBV4-2 with TRBJ2-3; D perhaps matches TRBD2 (6 bases). The CDR3 runs 18 residues. The germline gives CDR1 LGHNA, CDR2 YNFKEQ. V was trimmed by 0 bases and J by 2 bases, leaving 18 bases between them. The CDR3 DNA sequence: TGTGCCAGCAGCCAAGATCCCTTTGGCGGGGCCTTCACAGATACGCAGTATTTT. Translated: CASSQDPFGGAFTDTQYF.

This chain uses TRBV5-6 with TRBJ2-5, with D perhaps matching TRBD1 (5 bases). Trimming stripped 3 bases from V and 4 bases from J, with 13 bases between. The CDR3 loop spans 14 amino acids. Germline values: CDR1 SGHDT, CDR2 YYEEEE. CDR3 amino acids: CASSSSTVPETQYF. In nucleotides, the CDR3 is TGTGCCAGCAGCTCTTCGACAGTCCCAGAGACCCAGTACTTC.

This chain uses TRBV9 with TRBJ1-1; TRBD1 matches at 7 bases. Germline CDR1 reads SGDLS; CDR2 reads YYNGEE. The CDR3 spans 13 residues. J lost 5 bases, V lost 4 bases, and 5 bases had no gene match. This CDR3 reads CASSQGQRTEAFF. The CDR3 coding sequence is TGTGCCAGCAGCCAGGGACAGAGGACTGAAGCTTTCTTT.

This chain uses TRBV29-1 with TRBJ1-3, with 10 bases that match TRBD1. Germline-derived CDR1 and CDR2 are SQVTM and ANQGSEA. The junction had 6 bases not matched to a gene; V was cut back by 3 bases and J by 1 base. CDR3 length equals 16 residues. The CDR3 DNA is TGCAGCGTTGAGGACCGACAGGGGGCGTCTGGAAACACCATATATTTT. The encoded protein is CSVEDRQGASGNTIYF.

The chain carries TRBV5-4 and TRBJ2-3; weak D call: TRBD2 (7 bases). The CDR3 runs 16 residues. Germline loops: CDR1 SGHNT, CDR2 YYREEE (reference sequence). Trimming took 4 bases from V and 2 from J, leaving 17 bases between them. The CDR3 reads CASSPDGEGDTDTQYF. DNA for the CDR3: TGTGCCAGCAGCCCGGATGGGGAGGGGGACACAGATACGCAGTATTTT.

A word on this clone: The identical CDR3 is also encoded by other nucleotide sequences in the sample. This chain joins TRBV5-5 and TRBJ1-1, with D unclear. Looked up from germline, CDR1 is SGHKS and CDR2 is YYEKEE (reference sequence). This CDR3 contains 13 residues. V gave up 0 bases and J gave up 3 bases, with 6 bases separating them. The CDR3 reads CASSLARDTEAFF. CDR3 DNA: TGTGCCAGCAGCTTGGCGAGGGACACTGAAGCTTTCTTT.